This TCR beta chain emerged from a study of T-cell reconstitution after alpha-beta-depleted transplantation in children. This CDR3 contains 13 residues. Per the germline V gene, CDR1 is SGHRS and CDR2 is YFSETQ. Trimming pared 3 bases from V and 7 bases from J, leaving 11 bases between. This clonotype was seen more than once but under ten times. Unique molecular identifiers tagged the TCRbeta library. MiXCR was run by TCRdb on the PCR reads, yielding one entry per CDR3 protein. The sample records some 600,000 distinct CDR3 sequences, around a sixth being singletons. V is TRBV5-1 and J is TRBJ2-1; D is undetermined. This specimen was PBMCs from the stem cell graft donor, taken from the stem cell graft. The clonotype comes from a human donor who donated a stem cell graft to a child with acute myeloid leukemia. The CDR3 DNA sequence: TGCGCCAGCAGCTGGGCCCTAGGGAATGAGCAGTTCTTC. It codes for CASSWALGNEQFF.